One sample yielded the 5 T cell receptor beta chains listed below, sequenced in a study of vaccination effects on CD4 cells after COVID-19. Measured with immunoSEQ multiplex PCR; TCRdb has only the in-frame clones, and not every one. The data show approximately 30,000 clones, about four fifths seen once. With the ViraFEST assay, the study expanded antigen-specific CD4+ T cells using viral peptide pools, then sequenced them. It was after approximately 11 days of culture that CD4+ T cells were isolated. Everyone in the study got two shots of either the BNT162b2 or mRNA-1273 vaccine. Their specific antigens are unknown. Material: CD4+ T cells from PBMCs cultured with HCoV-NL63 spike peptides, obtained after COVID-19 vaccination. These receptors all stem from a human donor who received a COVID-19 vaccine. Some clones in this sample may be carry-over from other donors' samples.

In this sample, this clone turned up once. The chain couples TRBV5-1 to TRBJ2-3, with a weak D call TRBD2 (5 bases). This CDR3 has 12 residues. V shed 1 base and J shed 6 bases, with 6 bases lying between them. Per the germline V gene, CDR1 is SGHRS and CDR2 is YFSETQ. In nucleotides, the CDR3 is TGCGCCAGCAGCTTGTTAGCGGATACGCAGTATTTT. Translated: CASSLLADTQYF.

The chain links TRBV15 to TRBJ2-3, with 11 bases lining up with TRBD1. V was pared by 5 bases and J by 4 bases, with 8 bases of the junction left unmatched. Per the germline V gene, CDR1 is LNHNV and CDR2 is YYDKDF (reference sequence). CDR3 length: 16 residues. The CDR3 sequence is CATSGRTGGWADTQYF. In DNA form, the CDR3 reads TGTGCCACCAGCGGCCGGACAGGGGGCTGGGCAGATACGCAGTATTTT.

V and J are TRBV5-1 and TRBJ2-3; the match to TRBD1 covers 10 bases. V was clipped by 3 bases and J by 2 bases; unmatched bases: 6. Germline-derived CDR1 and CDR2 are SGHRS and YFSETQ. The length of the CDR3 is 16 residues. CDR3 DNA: TGCGCCAGCAGCTCGGGACAGGGGACGTCCACAGATACGCAGTATTTT. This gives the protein CASSSGQGTSTDTQYF.

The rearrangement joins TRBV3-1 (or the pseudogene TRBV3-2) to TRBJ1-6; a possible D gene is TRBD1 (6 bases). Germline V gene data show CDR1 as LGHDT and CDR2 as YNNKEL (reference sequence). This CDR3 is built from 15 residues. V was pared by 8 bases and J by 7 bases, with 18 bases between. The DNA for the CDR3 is TGTGCCAGCGGCCCCCGGGGAGGGGGGAATTCACCCCTCCACTTT. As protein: CASGPRGGGNSPLHF.

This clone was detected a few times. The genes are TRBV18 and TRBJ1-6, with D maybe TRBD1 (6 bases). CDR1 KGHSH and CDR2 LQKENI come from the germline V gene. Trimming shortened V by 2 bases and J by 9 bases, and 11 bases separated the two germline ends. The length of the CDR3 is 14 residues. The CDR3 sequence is CASSPTGSGSPLHF. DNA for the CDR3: TGTGCCAGCTCACCAACAGGGTCCGGTTCACCCCTCCACTTT.